This T cell receptor beta chain was profiled in a study of shared clonotypes between healthy human individuals. Study-wide points: The generation probabilities recorded for non-shared clonotypes fell below those of clonotypes shared by all four donors.

A note on this clone: Its specificity is unknown.

Germline V CDR1 and CDR2: GTSNPN, SVGIG (reference sequence). The V gene end was trimmed by 4 bases and the J gene end by 4 bases; junction bases not matched to a gene: 4. The CDR3 covers 15 residues. Assay used: immunoSEQ multiplex PCR; TCRdb lists only in-frame clones, some missing. Here the sample spans some 2,500,000 clones, approximately 94% being singletons. The chain joins TRBV30 to TRBJ2-5; 15 positions agree with TRBD2. The clonotype comes from a man aged 18 to 35 in good health. Some clones in this sample may be carry-over from other donors' samples. The sequencing input was naive CD4+ T cells from PBMCs. This sample's subset: CD45RA+ positively selected. CDR3 sequence: CAWTKGLAGGETQYF. DNA for the CDR3: TGTGCCTGGACCAAGGGACTAGCGGGAGGAGAGACCCAGTACTTC.